This entry features one T cell receptor (beta chain) sequence. Its specificity is unknown. This CDR3 has 12 amino acids. Germline lookup yields CDR1 SGHAT and CDR2 FQNNGV. V lost 5 bases, J lost 4 bases, and 2 bases stayed unmatched. Measured with immunoSEQ multiplex PCR; TCRdb has only the in-frame clones, and not every one. The sample has some 57,000 clones; less than 85% are singletons. The sort gate was single viable CD3+CD4+CD8-CD45RO+ cells for memory CD4+ T cells. Donors' CMV status reflects serum IgG against pp150, pp28, p38, p52. This entry is derived from a study of memory CD4+ T cells and cytomegalovirus serostatus. Study in general: Donors were healthy Belgian adults, some 10 CMV seropositive and 24 seronegative. General study results and limits: The CMV-associated TCR signature appears largely within the CD4+ memory repertoire. CD4+ memory repertoires contained about two fifths of the roughly 160 reported CMV TCRbeta sequences.

The receptor was isolated from an adult in good health and CMV-seronegative. The source material was memory CD4+ T cells from blood. The rearrangement joins TRBV11-2 to TRBJ2-7, with TRBD2 identical over 7 bases. The CDR3 spells CASSASGYEQYF. CDR3 nucleotide sequence: TGTGCCAGCAGCGCTAGCGGATACGAGCAGTACTTC. The complete variable domain, with remaining parts taken from reference TRBV11-2 and TRBJ2-7, reads EAGVAQSPRYKIIEKRQSVAFWCNPISGHATLYWYQQILGQGPKLLIQFQNNGVVDDSQLPKDRFSAERLKGVDSTLKIQPAKLEDSAVYLCASSASGYEQYFGPGTRLTVT.